This T cell receptor (beta chain) was sequenced for a study of graft-versus-host responses after intestinal transplantation. General study results and limits: Levels of circulating GvH clones at their peak were associated with early post-transplant HvG declines. High graft-versus-host to host-versus-graft clonal ratios were seen in allografts of patients with graft-donor T cell macrochimerism.

The assay was immunoSEQ multiplex PCR, and TCRdb's table has in-frame clones only and misses some. Counted here are about 130,000 clones, roughly 91% occurring once; the ten biggest clones make up around 0.2%. Remarks on this clone: No antigen is known for it.

V was trimmed by 5 bases and J by 6 bases, leaving 16 bases between them. Per germline, CDR1 MNHEY and CDR2 SMNVEV (reference sequence). The length of the CDR3 is 14 residues. The gene calls are TRBV27 and TRBJ1-1; a weak D match, TRBD1 (6 bases). The clonotype originates from a human donor who received an intestinal transplant. The material sequenced was unstimulated CD4+ T cells sorted from spleen or lymph node cells, taken before intestinal transplant. The CDR3: CASSNRVMGAEAFF. Written as DNA, the CDR3 is TGTGCCAGCAGTAACAGGGTGATGGGGGCTGAAGCTTTCTTT.